One sample yielded the 10 T cell receptor beta chains listed below, sequenced in a study of blood T cell repertoires in COVID-19. Assay: immunoSEQ multiplex PCR; the TCRdb copy retains only in-frame clones and omits some. The sample includes under 400,000 clones, approximately 88% of them seen just once. The sequencing input was peripheral blood. These receptors were obtained from a woman under 40 with COVID-19, enrolled during active disease.

The genes are TRBV7-9 and TRBJ1-1, with 8 bases matching TRBD1. The germline V gene encodes CDR1 SEHNR and CDR2 FQNEAQ (reference sequence). V was pared by 6 bases and J by 3 bases, with 6 bases of the junction left unmatched. CDR3 size: 14 residues. CDR3 sequence (DNA): TGTGCCAGCAGGTCAGGGGGCCCCTACACTGAAGCTTTCTTT. Translating it yields CASRSGGPYTEAFF.

V is TRBV14 and J is TRBJ1-1; weak D call: TRBD1 (5 bases). V lost 5 bases and J 1 base, leaving 8 bases between the germline ends. This CDR3 region has 13 residues. Germline V gene sequence: CDR1 SGHDN, CDR2 FVKESK. This CDR3 reads CASSYGQNTEAFF. CDR3 nucleotides: TGTGCCAGCAGCTATGGACAGAACACTGAAGCTTTCTTT.

The chain links TRBV7-8 to TRBJ1-3; D is unresolved. V gave up 2 bases and J gave up 4 bases, with 9 bases separating them. Germline V gene lookup returns CDR1 SGHVS and CDR2 FQNEAQ. The CDR3 is 14 residues long. The CDR3 DNA reads TGTGCCAGCAGCTTACGCGGGGTGGGAAACACCATATATTTT. It yields the protein CASSLRGVGNTIYF.

The rearrangement joins TRBV6-2 or TRBV6-3 to TRBJ2-3; 8 bases line up with TRBD2. The germline V gene encodes CDR1 MNHEY and CDR2 SVGEGT. The CDR3 loop spans 18 amino acids. The junction had 18 bases not matched to a gene; V was cut back by 4 bases and J by 6 bases. The CDR3 protein is CASSFTRITGGPSDTQYF. CDR3 bases: TGTGCCAGCAGTTTTACCAGGATAACGGGGGGGCCGAGTGATACGCAGTATTTT.

The rearrangement uses TRBV6-5 and TRBJ1-3; possible D gene TRBD1, 6 bases. The germline V gene encodes CDR1 MNHEY and CDR2 SVGAGI. V lost 6 bases and J 2 bases, leaving 11 bases between the germline ends. CDR3 size: 14 residues. DNA for the CDR3: TGTGCCAGCAGCTACGGGACAACTGGAAACACCATATATTTT. Amino acids: CASSYGTTGNTIYF.

The V call is TRBV12-3 or TRBV12-4, the J call TRBJ1-2, with D hard to call. This CDR3 comprises 13 residues. V was trimmed by 3 bases and J by 4 bases, leaving 9 bases between them. CDR3 region: CASSFSVIYGYTF. The DNA of the CDR3 is TGTGCCAGCAGTTTTTCGGTGATCTATGGCTACACCTTC.

This clone was seen at least ten times. The chain joins TRBV18 to TRBJ2-2, with D possibly matching TRBD2 (5 bases). V lost 1 base, J lost 2 bases, and 14 bases lay in between. Germline V lookup: CDR1 KGHSH, CDR2 LQKENI. The CDR3 runs 17 residues. CDR3 protein: CASSPHPPRGNTGELFF. The CDR3 nucleotides are TGTGCCAGCTCACCACACCCGCCCCGGGGAAACACCGGGGAGCTGTTTTTT.

The chain carries TRBV5-4 and TRBJ2-2; 7 nucleotides agree with TRBD1. The ends lost 3 bases at V and 0 bases at J; junction bases unmatched: 5. Germline V gene lookup returns CDR1 SGHNT and CDR2 YYREEE (reference sequence). This CDR3 has 16 amino acids. In nucleotides, the CDR3 is TGTGCCAGCAGCTACCGGACAGGATCGAACACCGGGGAGCTGTTTTTT. This encodes CASSYRTGSNTGELFF.

The chain joins TRBV4-1 to TRBJ1-5, with TRBD1 as a possible D gene (5 bases). Germline-derived CDR1 and CDR2 are MGHRA and YSYEKL. V lost 1 base to trimming and J lost 6 bases, with 13 bases between them. The CDR3 contains 15 residues. As DNA, the CDR3 is TGCGCCAGCAGCCAAGTCTGGGGGGTTCGTCAGCCCCAGCATTTT. This gives the protein CASSQVWGVRQPQHF.

In nucleotides, the CDR3 is TGTGCCAGCTCACGAGACAGGAAGAATTCACCCCTCCACTTT. Residues: CASSRDRKNSPLHF. The chain combines TRBV18 with TRBJ1-6, with a tentative D call TRBD1 (6 bases). With 4 bases removed from V and 7 bases from J, the gap between germline ends came to 11 bases. This CDR3 spans 14 amino acids. CDR1 is KGHSH, CDR2 LQKENI, per germline.